The entry that follows covers one T cell receptor (beta chain) sequence. RNA, at about 0.45 to 1 ug, was reverse transcribed with random hexamers. TCRdb ran MiXCR on the immunoSEQ multiplex PCR reads and lists one entry per CDR3 protein. The sample lists about 180,000 distinct CDR3 sequences; roughly 95% were seen once. The data belong to a study of CD8 T cells in Susac syndrome. CDR1 is MDHEN, CDR2 SYDVKM, per germline. The V end lost 3 bases, the J end lost 4 bases, and 15 bases lay between the germline ends. This CDR3 has 15 residues. This sequence originates from a human donor with multiple sclerosis. Sample: CD4+ T cells from PBMCs. V is TRBV28 and J is TRBJ1-1, with D uncertain. Here the CDR3 DNA reads TGTGCCAGCAGTTTTCTGGACCCCCTCGCCACTGAAGCTTTCTTT. Translation gives CASSFLDPLATEAFF. Supplemented by reference TRBV28 and TRBJ1-1, the full variable domain reads DVKVTQSSRYLVKRTGEKVFLECVQDMDHENMFWYRQDPGLGLRLIYFSYDVKMKEKGDIPEGYSVSREKKERFSLILESASTNQTSMYLCASSFLDPLATEAFFGQGTRLTVV.